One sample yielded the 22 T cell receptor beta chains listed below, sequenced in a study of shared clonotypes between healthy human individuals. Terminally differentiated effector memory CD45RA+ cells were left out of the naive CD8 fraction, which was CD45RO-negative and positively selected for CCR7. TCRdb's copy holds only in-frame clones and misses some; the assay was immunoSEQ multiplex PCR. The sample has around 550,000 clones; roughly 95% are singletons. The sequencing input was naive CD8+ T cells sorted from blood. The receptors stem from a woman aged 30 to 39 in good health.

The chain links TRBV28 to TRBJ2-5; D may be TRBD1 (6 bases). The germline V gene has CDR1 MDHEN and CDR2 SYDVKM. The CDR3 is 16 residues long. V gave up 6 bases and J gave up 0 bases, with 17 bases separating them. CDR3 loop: CASRRKTGTYQETQYF. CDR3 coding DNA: TGTGCCAGCAGGCGTAAGACCGGGACATACCAAGAGACCCAGTACTTC.

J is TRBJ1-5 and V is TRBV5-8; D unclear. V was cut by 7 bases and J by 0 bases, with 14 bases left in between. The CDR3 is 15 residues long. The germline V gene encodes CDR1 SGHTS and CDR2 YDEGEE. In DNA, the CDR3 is TGTGCCAGCCCCAGCCTCCCTTATAGCAATCAGCCCCAGCATTTT. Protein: CASPSLPYSNQPQHF.

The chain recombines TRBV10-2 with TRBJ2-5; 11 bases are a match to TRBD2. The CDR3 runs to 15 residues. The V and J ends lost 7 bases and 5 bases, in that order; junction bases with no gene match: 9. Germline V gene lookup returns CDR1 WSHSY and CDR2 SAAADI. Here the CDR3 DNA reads TGCGCCAGCACTCCGACTAGCGGGATAGGGGAGACCCAGTACTTC. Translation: CASTPTSGIGETQYF.

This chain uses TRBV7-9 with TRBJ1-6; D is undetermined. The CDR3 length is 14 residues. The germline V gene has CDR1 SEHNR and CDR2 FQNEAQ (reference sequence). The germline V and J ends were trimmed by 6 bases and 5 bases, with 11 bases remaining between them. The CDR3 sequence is CASSYTTNNSPLHF. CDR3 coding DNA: TGTGCCAGCAGTTATACCACGAATAATTCACCCCTCCACTTT.

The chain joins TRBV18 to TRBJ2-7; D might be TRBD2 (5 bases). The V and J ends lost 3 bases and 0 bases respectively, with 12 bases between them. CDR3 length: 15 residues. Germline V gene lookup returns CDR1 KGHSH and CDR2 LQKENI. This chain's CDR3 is CASSPGETFSYEQYF. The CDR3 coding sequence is TGTGCCAGCTCACCCGGGGAGACCTTCTCCTACGAGCAGTACTTC.

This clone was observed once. The DNA for the CDR3 is TGTGCCAGTAGTATAACTTCAGGGGGAGGGTCCTACAATGAGCAGTTCTTC. Its translation is CASSITSGGGSYNEQFF. The chain links TRBV19 to TRBJ2-1, with D perhaps matching TRBD1 or TRBD2 (7 bases each). Looked up from germline, CDR1 is LNHDA and CDR2 is SQIVND (reference sequence). With 2 bases removed from V and 1 base from J, the gap between germline ends came to 15 bases. CDR3 length equals 17 residues.

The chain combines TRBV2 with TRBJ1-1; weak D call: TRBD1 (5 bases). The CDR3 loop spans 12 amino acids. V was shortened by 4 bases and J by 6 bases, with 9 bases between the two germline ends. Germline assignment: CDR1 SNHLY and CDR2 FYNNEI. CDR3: CASSVGQSEAFF. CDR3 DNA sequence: TGTGCCAGCAGTGTAGGACAATCTGAAGCTTTCTTT.

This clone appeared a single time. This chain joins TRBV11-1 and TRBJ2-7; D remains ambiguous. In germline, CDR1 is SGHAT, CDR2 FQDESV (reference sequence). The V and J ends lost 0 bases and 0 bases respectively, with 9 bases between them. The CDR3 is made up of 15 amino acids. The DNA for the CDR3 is TGTGCCAGCAGCTTAGCTCGTCTCAACTCCTACGAGCAGTACTTC. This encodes CASSLARLNSYEQYF.

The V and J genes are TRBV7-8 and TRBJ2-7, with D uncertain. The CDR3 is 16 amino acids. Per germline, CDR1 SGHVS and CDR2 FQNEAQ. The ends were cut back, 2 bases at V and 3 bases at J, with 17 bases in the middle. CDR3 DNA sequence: TGTGCCAGCAGCTTAAGTTCTCGGGCAGGTAACTACGAGCAGTACTTC. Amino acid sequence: CASSLSSRAGNYEQYF. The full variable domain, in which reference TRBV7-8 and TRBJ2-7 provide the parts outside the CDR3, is GAGVSQSPRYKVAKRGQDVALRCDPISGHVSLFWYQQALGQGPEFLTYFQNEAQLDKSGLPSDRFFAERPEGSVSTLKIQRTQQEDSAVYLCASSLSSRAGNYEQYFGPGTRLTVT.

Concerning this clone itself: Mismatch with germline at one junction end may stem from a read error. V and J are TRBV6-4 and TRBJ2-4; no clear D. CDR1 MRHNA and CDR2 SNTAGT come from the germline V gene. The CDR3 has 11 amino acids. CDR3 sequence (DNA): TGTGCCAGCAGTGACGCACCTATCAAGGAGTTC. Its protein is CASSDAPIKEF.

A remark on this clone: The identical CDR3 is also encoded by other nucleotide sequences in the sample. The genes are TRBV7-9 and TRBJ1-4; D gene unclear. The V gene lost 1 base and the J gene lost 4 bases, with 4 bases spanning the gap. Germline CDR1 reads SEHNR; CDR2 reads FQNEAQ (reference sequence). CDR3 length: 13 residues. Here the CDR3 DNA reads TGTGCCAGCAGCTTAGGGAGTAATGAAAAACTGTTTTTT. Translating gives CASSLGSNEKLFF.

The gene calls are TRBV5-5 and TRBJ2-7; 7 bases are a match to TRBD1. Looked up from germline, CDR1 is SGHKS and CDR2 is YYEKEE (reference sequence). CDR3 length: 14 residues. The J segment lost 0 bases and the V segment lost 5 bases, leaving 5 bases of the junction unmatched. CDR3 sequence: CASSGTDLSYEQYF. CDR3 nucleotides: TGTGCCAGCAGTGGGACAGATCTCTCCTACGAGCAGTACTTC.

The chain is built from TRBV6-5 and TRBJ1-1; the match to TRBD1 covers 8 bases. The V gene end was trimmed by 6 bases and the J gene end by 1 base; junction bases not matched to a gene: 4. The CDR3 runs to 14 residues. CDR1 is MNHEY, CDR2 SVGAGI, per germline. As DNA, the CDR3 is TGTGCCAGCAGCCGCGGACAGGGGAACACTGAAGCTTTCTTT. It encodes CASSRGQGNTEAFF.

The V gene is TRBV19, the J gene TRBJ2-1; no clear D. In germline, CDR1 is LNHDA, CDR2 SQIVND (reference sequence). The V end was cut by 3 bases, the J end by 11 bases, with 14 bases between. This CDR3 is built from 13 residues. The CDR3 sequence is CASSMYTSEKQFF. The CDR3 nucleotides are TGTGCCAGTAGTATGTATACTTCAGAAAAGCAGTTCTTC.

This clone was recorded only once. CDR3 sequence: CASRTVDEKLFF. The DNA for the CDR3 is TGTGCCAGCAGAACAGTGGATGAAAAACTGTTTTTT. V usage is TRBV28 and J usage is TRBJ1-4, with D uncertain. Trimming cost V 6 bases and J 6 bases, with 8 bases left between them. Per the germline V gene, CDR1 is MDHEN and CDR2 is SYDVKM. The CDR3 has 12 amino acids.

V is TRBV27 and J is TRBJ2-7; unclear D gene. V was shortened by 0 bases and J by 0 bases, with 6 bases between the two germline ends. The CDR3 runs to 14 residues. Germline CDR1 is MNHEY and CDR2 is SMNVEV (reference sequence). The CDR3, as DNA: TGTGCCAGCAGTTTATCAATCACCTCCTACGAGCAGTACTTC. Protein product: CASSLSITSYEQYF.

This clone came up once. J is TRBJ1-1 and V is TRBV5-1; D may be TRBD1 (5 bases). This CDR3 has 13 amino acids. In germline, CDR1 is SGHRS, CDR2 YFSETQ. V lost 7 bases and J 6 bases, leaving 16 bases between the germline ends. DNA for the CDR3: TGCGCCAGCGGTGAGCAGGGAGTCTCTGAAGCTTTCTTT. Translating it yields CASGEQGVSEAFF.

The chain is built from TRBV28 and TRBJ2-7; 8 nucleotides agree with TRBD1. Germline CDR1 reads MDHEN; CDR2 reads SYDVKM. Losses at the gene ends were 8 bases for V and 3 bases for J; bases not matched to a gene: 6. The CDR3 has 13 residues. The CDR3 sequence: CASARTGYYEQYF. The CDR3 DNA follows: TGTGCCAGCGCACGGACAGGGTACTACGAGCAGTACTTC.

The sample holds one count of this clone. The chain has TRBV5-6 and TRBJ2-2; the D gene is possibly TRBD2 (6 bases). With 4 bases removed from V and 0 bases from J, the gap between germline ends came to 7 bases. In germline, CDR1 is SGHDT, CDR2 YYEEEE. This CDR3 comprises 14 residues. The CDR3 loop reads CASSRLANTGELFF. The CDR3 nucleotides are TGTGCCAGCAGCCGACTAGCGAACACCGGGGAGCTGTTTTTT. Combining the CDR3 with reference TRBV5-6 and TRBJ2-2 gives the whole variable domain DAGVTQSPTHLIKTRGQQVTLRCSPKSGHDTVSWYQQALGQGPQFIFQYYEEEERQRGNFPDRFSGHQFPNYSSELNVNALLLGDSALYLCASSRLANTGELFFGEGSRLTVL.

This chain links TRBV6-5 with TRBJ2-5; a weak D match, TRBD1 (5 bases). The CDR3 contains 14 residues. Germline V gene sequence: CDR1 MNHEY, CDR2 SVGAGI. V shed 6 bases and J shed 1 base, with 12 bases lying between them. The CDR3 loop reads CASSSKTAQETQYF. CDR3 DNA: TGTGCCAGCAGCTCCAAGACAGCCCAAGAGACCCAGTACTTC.

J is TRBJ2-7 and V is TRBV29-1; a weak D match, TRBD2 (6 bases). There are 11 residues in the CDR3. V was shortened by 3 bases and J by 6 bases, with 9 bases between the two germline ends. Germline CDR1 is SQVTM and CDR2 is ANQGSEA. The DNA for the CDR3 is TGCAGCGTTGAGATGGGGGGCGAGCAGTACTTC. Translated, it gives CSVEMGGEQYF.

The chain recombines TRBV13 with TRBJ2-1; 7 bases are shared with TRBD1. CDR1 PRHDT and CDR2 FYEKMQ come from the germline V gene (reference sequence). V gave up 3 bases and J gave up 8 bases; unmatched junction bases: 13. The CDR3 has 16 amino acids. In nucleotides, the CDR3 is TGTGCCAGCAGCTTGGGTAGACAGGGCAATTCTCATGAGCAGTTCTTC. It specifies CASSLGRQGNSHEQFF. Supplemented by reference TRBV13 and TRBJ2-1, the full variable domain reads AAGVIQSPRHLIKEKRETATLKCYPIPRHDTVYWYQQGPGQDPQFLISFYEKMQSDKGSIPDRFSAQQFSDYHSELNMSSLELGDSALYFCASSLGRQGNSHEQFFGPGTRLTVL.